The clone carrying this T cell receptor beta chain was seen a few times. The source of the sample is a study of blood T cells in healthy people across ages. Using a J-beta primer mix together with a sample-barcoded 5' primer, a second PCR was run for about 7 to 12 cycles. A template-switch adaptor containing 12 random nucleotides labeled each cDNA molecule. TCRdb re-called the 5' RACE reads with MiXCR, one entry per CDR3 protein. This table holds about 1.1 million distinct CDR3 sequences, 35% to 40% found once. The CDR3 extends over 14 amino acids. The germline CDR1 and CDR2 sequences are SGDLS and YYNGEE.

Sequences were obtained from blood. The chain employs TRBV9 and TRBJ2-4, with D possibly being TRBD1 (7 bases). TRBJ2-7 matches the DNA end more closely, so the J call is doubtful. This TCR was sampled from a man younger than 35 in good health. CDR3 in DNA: TGTGCCAGCAGCGTTAGGCAGGGGGGAGACGAGCAGTACTTC. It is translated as CASSVRQGGDEQYF.